A single sample gave rise to the 23 T cell receptor beta chains below, sequenced in a study of cytomegalovirus exposure and HLA in healthy donors. PCR was performed using 60 Vbeta and 13 Jbeta primers. Using immunoSEQ multiplex PCR, the repertoire was profiled, and TCRdb retains in-frame clones only, with some absent. Of some 100,000 clones listed, around 79% are singletons. The source material was PBMCs. These TCRs come from a female donor in good health and CMV-seropositive.

The gene calls are TRBV29-1 and TRBJ1-1; a weak D match, TRBD1 (6 bases). Germline CDR1 is SQVTM and CDR2 is ANQGSEA. The CDR3 has 13 amino acids. V shed 5 bases and J shed 10 bases, with 20 bases lying between them. As DNA, the CDR3 is TGCAGCGTTTCCCAGGGGATCTTTTCGGGAGCTTTCTTT. It specifies CSVSQGIFSGAFF. Full variable domain (missing parts from reference TRBV29-1 and TRBJ1-1): SAVISQKPSRDICQRGTSLTIQCQVDSQVTMMFWYRQQPGQSLTLIATANQGSEATYESGFVIDKFPISRPNLTFSTLTVSNMSPEDSSIYLCSVSQGIFSGAFFGQGTRLTVV.

The genes are TRBV4-1 and TRBJ1-2; TRBD1 might be the D (5 bases). Trimming stripped 1 base from V and 4 bases from J, with 16 bases between. The CDR3 loop spans 16 amino acids. CDR1 is MGHRA and CDR2 is YSYEKL in the germline V gene. The CDR3 sequence is CASSQGFARGGYGYTF. The CDR3 DNA follows: TGCGCCAGCAGCCAAGGCTTCGCGAGGGGAGGCTATGGCTACACCTTC.

J is TRBJ1-5 and V is TRBV7-2; maybe TRBD1 (5 bases). The CDR3 length is 13 residues. The V and J ends lost 2 bases and 6 bases respectively, with 8 bases between them. Germline V lookup: CDR1 SGHTA, CDR2 FQGNSA. CDR3 residues: CASSLRGSQPQHF. The CDR3, as DNA: TGTGCCAGCAGCTTAAGGGGTTCTCAGCCCCAGCATTTT.

The V and J genes are TRBV30 and TRBJ1-2, with 7 positions matching TRBD1. CDR3 length: 15 residues. CDR1 and CDR2 from the germline V gene are GTSNPN and SVGIG (reference sequence). J lost 4 bases, V lost 3 bases, and 11 bases had no gene match. The CDR3 region has the DNA TGTGCCTGGAGAGCCCCGGACCGGGACAGCTATGGCTACACCTTC. Translation: CAWRAPDRDSYGYTF.

The J gene is TRBJ2-7, the V gene TRBV6-4; a possible D gene is TRBD2 (6 bases). The CDR3 has 14 amino acids. V dropped 5 bases and J dropped 2 bases, with 13 bases sitting between them. Looked up from germline, CDR1 is MRHNA and CDR2 is SNTAGT. In nucleotides, the CDR3 is TGTGCCAGCAGTAGGGACTTGGGAACCTACGAGCAGTACTTC. Its translation: CASSRDLGTYEQYF.

The V and J genes are TRBV13 and TRBJ2-1; 8 nucleotides line up with TRBD1. Trimming removed 3 bases from V and 7 bases from J; junction bases left unmatched: 5. Germline CDR1 PRHDT, CDR2 FYEKMQ (reference sequence). The CDR3 length is 14 residues. The CDR3 loop reads CASSLGTGGNEQFF. CDR3 DNA sequence: TGTGCCAGCAGCTTGGGGACAGGTGGAAATGAGCAGTTCTTC.

The chain employs TRBV4-3 and TRBJ2-7; TRBD2 matches 8 bases. With V trimmed by 3 bases and J by 2 bases, 12 bases remained unmatched. The CDR3 has 17 residues. Germline CDR1 and CDR2: LGHNA and YSLEER. CDR3 bases: TGCGCCAGCAGCCATGGTTTAACTAGCGGCTCTACCTACGAGCAGTACTTC. Residues: CASSHGLTSGSTYEQYF.

The V gene is TRBV1, the J gene TRBJ2-1; TRBD2 reflects the table's D call only, with no check against the DNA. TRBV1 is flagged as a pseudogene. The length of the CDR3 is 17 residues. CDR3 residues: CTSSQATSGRHDNEQFF. The CDR3 nucleotides are TGCACCAGCAGCCAAGCGACTAGCGGGAGACATGACAATGAGCAGTTCTTC.

DNA for the CDR3: TGTGCCAGCACCCACGGGGGAGAAGAAGCTTTCTTT. This encodes CASTHGGEEAFF. The rearrangement uses TRBV28 and TRBJ1-1; TRBD1 is a possible D gene (5 bases). The germline V and J ends were trimmed by 7 bases and 8 bases, with 14 bases remaining between them. CDR3 size: 12 residues. Germline V gene sequence: CDR1 MDHEN, CDR2 SYDVKM.

This chain joins TRBV6-5 and TRBJ1-6, with D possibly being TRBD1 (6 bases). The CDR3 loop spans 15 amino acids. V was trimmed by 6 bases and J by 7 bases, leaving 16 bases between them. Germline CDR1 reads MNHEY; CDR2 reads SVGAGI. CDR3 protein: CASRQRDTGNSPLHF. The CDR3 region has the DNA TGTGCCAGCAGACAACGGGACACAGGAAATTCACCCCTCCACTTT.

The rearrangement uses TRBV10-3 and TRBJ1-6; 9 nucleotides line up with TRBD1. The CDR3 has 19 residues. Germline trimming cut 3 bases from V and 0 bases from J; bases unmatched to any gene: 9. In germline, CDR1 is ENHRY, CDR2 SYGVKD. CDR3: CAISEFGQGRISYNSPLHF. The DNA for the CDR3 is TGTGCCATCAGTGAATTTGGACAGGGGCGCATCTCCTATAATTCACCCCTCCACTTT.

This chain connects TRBV10-3 to TRBJ1-6; D possibly corresponds to TRBD1 (6 bases). From germline, CDR1 is ENHRY and CDR2 SYGVKD. The CDR3 length is 14 residues. Trimming cost V 4 bases and J 5 bases, with 9 bases left between them. The chain's CDR3 is CAISVGQNNSPLHF. CDR3 sequence (DNA): TGTGCCATCAGTGTTGGACAGAATAATTCACCCCTCCACTTT.

This clone has more than one count but fewer than ten. This rearrangement joins TRBV5-1 to TRBJ1-2, with D perhaps TRBD1 (5 bases). The CDR3 sequence is 13 residues long. The germline gives CDR1 SGHRS, CDR2 YFSETQ. Trimming left V 2 bases short and J 6 bases short, with 11 bases between. The CDR3 DNA sequence: TGCGCCAGCAGCTTTACAGGTTTGGATGGCTACACCTTC. This gives the protein CASSFTGLDGYTF. Filled out from reference TRBV5-1 and TRBJ1-2, the complete variable domain reads KAGVTQTPRYLIKTRGQQVTLSCSPISGHRSVSWYQQTPGQGLQFLFEYFSETQRNKGNFPGRFSGRQFSNSRSEMNVSTLELGDSALYLCASSFTGLDGYTFGSGTRLTVV.

J is TRBJ2-3 and V is TRBV7-8; TRBD2 matches 7 bases. J was trimmed by 1 base and V by 3 bases; bases with no gene match: 7. The CDR3 is 16 amino acids. CDR1 is SGHVS and CDR2 is FQNEAQ in the germline V gene. The CDR3 region is CASSLAPSGGTDTQYF. DNA of the CDR3: TGTGCCAGCAGCTTGGCTCCAAGCGGGGGCACAGATACGCAGTATTTT.

The V call is TRBV4-1, the J call TRBJ2-2, with D possibly being TRBD2 (5 bases). The V end lost 2 bases, the J end lost 4 bases, and 17 bases lay between the germline ends. This CDR3 is 17 amino acids long. Germline loops: CDR1 MGHRA, CDR2 YSYEKL. CDR3 DNA: TGCGCCAGCAGCCAATATCTCGGACTGCGAGGCACCGGGGAGCTGTTTTTT. Amino acid sequence: CASSQYLGLRGTGELFF.

The CDR3 bases are TGTGCCTGGAACCGACAGGGTAGCTCTGGGGCCAACGTCCTGACTTTC. It specifies CAWNRQGSSGANVLTF. The genes are TRBV30 and TRBJ2-6, with 7 positions matching TRBD1. Trimming removed 4 bases from V and 0 bases from J; junction bases left unmatched: 6. This CDR3 has 16 amino acids. Germline V lookup: CDR1 GTSNPN, CDR2 SVGIG (reference sequence).

This clone was picked up a small number of times. This rearrangement joins TRBV6-5 to TRBJ1-2; possible D gene TRBD1, 5 bases. V lost 0 bases and J lost 6, with 8 bases in between. The CDR3 totals 13 residues. Germline CDR1 reads MNHEY; CDR2 reads SVGAGI. The CDR3 bases are TGTGCCAGCAGTTACTCGCGGGGGGATGGCTACACCTTC. Residues: CASSYSRGDGYTF.

Regarding this clone: Other DNA sequences in this sample translate to the same CDR3. The genes are TRBV30 and TRBJ1-3, with TRBD1 as a possible D gene (6 bases). CDR1 is GTSNPN and CDR2 is SVGIG in the germline V gene (reference sequence). V was pared by 0 bases and J by 4 bases, with 10 bases between. The CDR3 length is 14 residues. The DNA of the CDR3 is TGTGCCTGGAGTGTAGGGGGATCGGGAAACACCATATATTTT. This translates into CAWSVGGSGNTIYF.

This clone has a handful of counts. V usage is TRBV28 and J usage is TRBJ2-3; TRBD1 might be the D (5 bases). Looked up from germline, CDR1 is MDHEN and CDR2 is SYDVKM. V was pared by 3 bases and J by 3 bases, with 10 bases between. This CDR3 region has 14 residues. CDR3 region: CASSFRAATDTQYF. The CDR3 DNA is TGTGCCAGCAGTTTCAGGGCGGCGACAGATACGCAGTATTTT. The variable domain in full, completed from reference TRBV28 and TRBJ2-3, reads DVKVTQSSRYLVKRTGEKVFLECVQDMDHENMFWYRQDPGLGLRLIYFSYDVKMKEKGDIPEGYSVSREKKERFSLILESASTNQTSMYLCASSFRAATDTQYFGPGTRLTVL.

V usage is TRBV7-2 and J usage is TRBJ1-1; tentatively, D is TRBD1 (5 bases). V lost 8 bases, J lost 7 bases, and 20 bases lay in between. Germline V gene lookup returns CDR1 SGHTA and CDR2 FQGNSA. CDR3 length: 14 residues. The CDR3: CASEYSRGRFEAFF. The CDR3 coding sequence is TGTGCCAGCGAATACAGTCGGGGGAGATTTGAAGCTTTCTTT.

The rearrangement uses TRBV19 and TRBJ1-1, with no clear D. Per the germline V gene, CDR1 is LNHDA and CDR2 is SQIVND (reference sequence). Between the trimmed V and J ends, which lost 5 bases and 3 bases, there was a span of 10 bases. CDR3 length: 13 residues. The CDR3 DNA sequence: TGTGCCAGTAGTCCCGATCTAGACACTGAAGCTTTCTTT. This gives the protein CASSPDLDTEAFF.

This chain uses TRBV19 with TRBJ1-2, with D tentatively TRBD1 (6 bases). The germline V gene has CDR1 LNHDA and CDR2 SQIVND (reference sequence). V was pared by 5 bases and J by 4 bases, with 11 bases between. The CDR3 covers 13 residues. CDR3 sequence: CASSPQGSYGYTF. CDR3 DNA: TGTGCCAGTAGTCCCCAGGGGTCCTATGGCTACACCTTC.

The CDR3 sequence: CASSFHGSGPGEQYF. CDR3 nucleotides: TGTGCCAGCAGCTTTCACGGGTCCGGTCCTGGGGAGCAGTACTTC. The chain carries TRBV11-2 and TRBJ2-7, with D unresolved. Germline values: CDR1 SGHAT, CDR2 FQNNGV. V shed 3 bases and J shed 7 bases, with 19 bases lying between them. The CDR3 sequence is 15 residues long.